The T cell receptor (beta chain) described here comes from a study of T cell responses to AZD1222 COVID-19 vaccine. Sequencing used immunoSEQ multiplex PCR; TCRdb keeps in-frame clones, though not all of them. The sample lists 110,000 to 150,000 clones, over 80% seen once, with approximately 3.5% in the top ten. The CDR3 spans 15 residues. CDR1 MDHEN and CDR2 SYDVKM come from the germline V gene. The junction had 8 bases not matched to a gene; V was cut back by 6 bases and J by 4 bases. Comment on this clone: The antigen remains unidentified.

Study-level results: As reported, nearly half of all spike-specific TCRs target variant regions that are unmutated.

The genes are TRBV28 and TRBJ2-7; 11 bases fit TRBD2. Sequences were derived from peripheral blood, sampled 28 days after the second AZD1222 dose. The clonotype was recovered from an adult who received the AZD1222 COVID-19 vaccine. The CDR3: CASSTTSGNSYEQYF. For the CDR3, the DNA is TGTGCCAGCAGCACGACTAGCGGGAACAGTTACGAGCAGTACTTC.